This T cell receptor beta chain was found in a study of T cell changes during pregnancy in multiple sclerosis. The CDR3 spans 13 residues. TCRdb keeps only in-frame clones here, not all; method: immunoSEQ multiplex PCR. Of approximately 130,000 clones listed, 96% are singletons. The gene calls are TRBV12-2 and TRBJ1-2; the listed D gene, TRBD1, was not tested against the DNA. TRBV12-2 is a listed pseudogene. This sequence was found in a female donor with multiple sclerosis, enrolled in a pregnancy study. This sample comprised peripheral blood, obtained after pregnancy. CDR3 loop: CASRFGTSYGYTF. CDR3 sequence (DNA): TGTGCAAGTCGCTTCGGGACATCCTATGGCTACACCTTC.